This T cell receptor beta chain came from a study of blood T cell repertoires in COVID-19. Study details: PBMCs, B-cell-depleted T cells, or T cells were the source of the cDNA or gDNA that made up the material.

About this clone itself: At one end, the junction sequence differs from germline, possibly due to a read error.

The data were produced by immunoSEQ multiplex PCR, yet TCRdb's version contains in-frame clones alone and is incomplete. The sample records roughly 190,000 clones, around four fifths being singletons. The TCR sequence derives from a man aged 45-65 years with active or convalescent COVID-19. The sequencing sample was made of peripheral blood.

The DNA for the CDR3 is TGTGCCAGCTCACCACCCCAAGACTATTGCTACACCTTC. Its protein product is CASSPPQDYCYTF. The gene calls are TRBV18 and TRBJ1-2; no firm D call. CDR1 is KGHSH and CDR2 is LQKENI in the germline V gene. The CDR3 loop spans 13 amino acids.